This T cell receptor (beta chain) is from a study of blood T cells in healthy people across ages. General study findings and limits: Because donor CMV status was unknown, expanded clonotype changes were possibly confounded. The study found TCR beta diversity correlated strongly with naive T cell percentage.

Comments on this clonotype: Its antigen is currently unknown.

It was with a sample-barcoded 5' primer and a J-beta primer mix that a second PCR of roughly 7 to 12 cycles was run. Samples each returned at least 2.5 million CDR3-containing paired-end reads. MiXCR was run by TCRdb on the 5' RACE reads, yielding one entry per CDR3 protein. The table has hundreds of thousands of distinct CDR3 sequences, 58% seen once; the top ten hold approximately 40%. Germline values: CDR1 DFQATT, CDR2 SNEGSKA (reference sequence). This CDR3 comprises 14 residues. The sequencing sample was made of blood. This clonotype originated in a man aged 55 to 69 in good health. The rearrangement links TRBV20-1 to TRBJ2-5; tentative D call: TRBD1 (6 bases). The J call is doubtful: the DNA matches TRBJ2-7 better. The CDR3 spells CSAIRPTGGYEQYF. In nucleotides, the CDR3 is TGCAGTGCTATCCGCCCGACAGGCGGCTACGAGCAGTACTTC.